The 3 T cell receptor beta chains presented below share a single source sample, sequenced in a study of cytomegalovirus exposure and HLA in healthy donors. PCR was performed using 60 Vbeta and 13 Jbeta primers. TCRdb's table, derived via immunoSEQ multiplex PCR, lists solely in-frame clones and lacks some. The sample yields approximately 190,000 clones, 84% seen once. The sample taken for sequencing was PBMCs. The source of these receptors is a boy aged 10-17 years in good health and CMV-seronegative.

The chain links TRBV5-1 to TRBJ2-3; 7 bases are a match to TRBD2. Trimming took 4 bases from V and 6 from J; bases not matched to a gene: 11. Germline CDR1 SGHRS, CDR2 YFSETQ. CDR3 size: 15 residues. CDR3 bases: TGCGCCAGCAGCCCCCCGGTGGGAGCGGGGGATACGCAGTATTTT. Its protein product is CASSPPVGAGDTQYF.

This chain connects TRBV27 to TRBJ2-6; a possible D gene is TRBD2 (5 bases). Trimming shortened V by 4 bases and J by 2 bases, and 12 bases separated the two germline ends. Per the germline V gene, CDR1 is MNHEY and CDR2 is SMNVEV (reference sequence). CDR3 length: 16 amino acids. CDR3 nucleotide sequence: TGTGCCAGCAGTTCGGTGGGAGTCGCTGGGGCCAACGTCCTGACTTTC. Translated: CASSSVGVAGANVLTF.

The V call is TRBV6-5, the J call TRBJ2-7; D unclear. This CDR3 has 15 residues. Germline lookup yields CDR1 MNHEY and CDR2 SVGAGI. Trimming left V 0 bases short and J 6 bases short, with 15 bases between. CDR3 in amino acids: CASSYSTPLDGEQYF. The CDR3 DNA sequence: TGTGCCAGCAGTTACTCGACCCCCCTAGATGGCGAGCAGTACTTC.